This is a list of T cell receptor beta chains from one sample in a study of control samples from healthy donors and cancer patients. Method: immunoSEQ multiplex PCR; TCRdb's copy keeps in-frame clones and lacks some. Here the sample spans 120,000 or so clones, 87% being singletons. Sequencing input: blood. The receptors here all came from a man aged 30-40 years in good health. Each CDR3 is given with its conserved first and last residue. D genes are given only for firm matches. Clone size is shown for a subset of rows, as once, few, many or a class of expanded clone.

DNA: TGCGCCAGCAGTCCGACAGGACCCAATGAAAAACTGTTTTTT; CDR3: CASSPTGPNEKLFF; J: TRBJ1-4; size: .; V: TRBV4-1; D: .
DNA: TGCGCCAGCAGAAACTCGGCAGGGGGGACAAGCTTAGCCGGGGAGCTGTTTTTT; CDR3: CASRNSAGGTSLAGELFF; J: TRBJ2-2; size: .; V: TRBV5-1; D: .
DNA: TGTGCCAGCAGCCCGGGACAGGGAGCCAAAAACATTCAGTACTTC; CDR3: CASSPGQGAKNIQYF; J: TRBJ2-4; size: .; V: TRBV6-5; D: TRBD1
DNA: TGTGCCAGTCTTGGACAGGGGAATCAGCCCCAGCATTTT; CDR3: CASLGQGNQPQHF; J: TRBJ1-5; size: few; V: TRBV19; D: TRBD1
DNA: TGCAGCGTGGACGGACAGGGGCTCGAGCAGTACTTC; CDR3: CSVDGQGLEQYF; J: TRBJ2-7; size: .; V: TRBV29-1; D: TRBD1
DNA: TGTGCCAGCAGTGAATATCAGGGGCAAGAGACCCAGTACTTC; CDR3: CASSEYQGQETQYF; J: TRBJ2-5; size: .; V: TRBV2; D: .
DNA: TGTGCCAGCAGCTTAAATTTACAGGACCAAGAGACCCAGTACTTC; CDR3: CASSLNLQDQETQYF; J: TRBJ2-5; size: .; V: TRBV11-2; D: .
DNA: TGTGCCACCAGCAGAGATGAGGGGTCCCAAGCTTTCTTT; CDR3: CATSRDEGSQAFF; J: TRBJ1-1; size: few; V: TRBV15; D: .
DNA: TGTGCCAGCAGCCCCTCGACGAGTCTCAACACTGAAGCTTTCTTT; CDR3: CASSPSTSLNTEAFF; J: TRBJ1-1; size: .; V: TRBV7-8; D: .
DNA: TGTGCCAGCAGCTTAACACAGGGGGCCGGAGAGACCCAGTACTTC; CDR3: CASSLTQGAGETQYF; J: TRBJ2-5; size: .; V: TRBV7-2; D: TRBD1
DNA: TGTGCCAGCAGTATAACAGGGAGAGAGGTTTTCTTT; CDR3: CASSITGREVFF; J: TRBJ1-1; size: .; V: TRBV28; D: .
DNA: TGTGCCATCAGCGGCACGGGACAGGGGATCGCTGAAGCTTTCTTT; CDR3: CAISGTGQGIAEAFF; J: TRBJ1-1; size: once; V: TRBV10-3; D: TRBD1
DNA: TGTGCCTGGATCACCCAAGGGGATACGCAGTATTTT; CDR3: CAWITQGDTQYF; J: TRBJ2-3; size: .; V: TRBV30; D: .
DNA: TGTGCCTGGAGTGTTATGGCAAACACCATATATTTT; CDR3: CAWSVMANTIYF; J: TRBJ1-3; size: .; V: TRBV30; D: .
DNA: TGTGCCAGCAGCTCCCCCGACCGGGGCCGGGTAGATACGCAGTATTTT; CDR3: CASSSPDRGRVDTQYF; J: TRBJ2-3; size: .; V: TRBV11-2; D: .
DNA: TGCGCCTGCTGCCAAGGGTGGGGGGGACAGGGTGAAGGCTACACCTTC; CDR3: CACCQGWGGQGEGYTF; J: TRBJ1-2; size: .; V: TRBV4-1; D: TRBD1
DNA: TGCAGCGTTGGCAGACCTAATGAAAAACTGTTTTTT; CDR3: CSVGRPNEKLFF; J: TRBJ1-4; size: .; V: TRBV29-1; D: .
DNA: TGTGCCAGCAGCCTCACTAGGAAGTCCACTGAAGCTTTCTTT; CDR3: CASSLTRKSTEAFF; J: TRBJ1-1; size: .; V: TRBV6-5; D: .